The present T cell receptor (beta chain) was sequenced within a study of T cells after yellow fever vaccination. In the study overall: Low-cell-number fractions underwent preparation using SMART-Seq v4 Ultra Low Input.

General observations from the study: Most primary-vaccination clones recurred post-booster (approximately 96% CD4, roughly 91% CD8). It was a small share of clonotypes that appeared in both CD4 and CD8 compartments. Weaker, the secondary response had a peak occurring faster, on day 5 versus 15.

Each CDR3 protein gets one entry after TCRdb re-called the 5' RACE reads with MiXCR. The table includes approximately 610,000 distinct CDR3 sequences, less than 20% detected once. This clonotype was observed a few times. Its target is unknown. Trimming took 0 bases from V and 10 from J, leaving 7 bases between them. Germline assignment: CDR1 SEHNR and CDR2 FQNEAQ (reference sequence). The CDR3 has 12 amino acids. This chain uses TRBV7-9 with TRBJ2-4; D not resolved. Sample: PBMCs, taken roughly 5 days after the first yellow fever vaccination. The origin of this receptor is a man aged 18 to 30 who received the YFV17D yellow fever vaccine. The CDR3 loop reads CASSLAGQIQYF. The DNA of the CDR3 is TGTGCCAGCAGCTTAGCAGGTCAGATTCAGTACTTC.